These T cell receptor beta chains were read from a single sample in a study of blood T cell repertoires in COVID-19. TCRdb's copy holds only in-frame clones and misses some; the assay was immunoSEQ multiplex PCR. The table shows 150,000 to 200,000 clones, with roughly 80% occurring only once. The sample consisted of peripheral blood. These receptors originate from a man between 18 and 29 years old with active or convalescent COVID-19. CDR3s include the opening cysteine and the closing phenylalanine or tryptophan. The D gene is left open where the match is weak. For some rows the clone size is stated as once, few or many, or as a class when expanded; others skip it.

TRBJ2-7 | TRBV27 | 18 | . | TRBD1 | TGTGCCAGCAGTTTAGATGACAGGGGGCTCCGGAATCCCTACGAGCAGTACTTC | CASSLDDRGLRNPYEQYF
TRBJ2-1 | TRBV6-4 | 14 | . | TRBD1 | TGTGCCAGCAGTGACGGGACAGGGGGCAATGAGCAGTTCTTC | CASSDGTGGNEQFF
TRBJ1-1 | TRBV5-1 | 16 | . | . | TGCGCCAGCAGCTTGCTTGGGGCGCGAGGAGACACTGAAGCTTTCTTT | CASSLLGARGDTEAFF
TRBJ1-1 | TRBV6-5 | 12 | . | TRBD1 | TGTGCCAGCAGCTCGGGACAGACAGAAGCTTTCTTT | CASSSGQTEAFF
TRBJ1-2 | TRBV14 | 13 | few | TRBD1 | TGTGCCAGCAGCCCGACAGGGATCTATGGCTACACCTTC | CASSPTGIYGYTF
TRBJ2-3 | TRBV2 | 16 | . | TRBD2 | TGTGCCAGCAGTGGGGAGGCGGGGGGCCGGACAGATACGCAGTATTTT | CASSGEAGGRTDTQYF
TRBJ2-1 | TRBV15 | 11 | . | . | TGTGCCACCAGCAGACTAACTGAGCAGTTCTTC | CATSRLTEQFF
TRBJ1-2 | TRBV5-1 | 18 | . | TRBD1 | TGCGCCAGCAGCCCCGGGAAGGCAGGACAGGTGGTTTACTATGGCTACACCTTC | CASSPGKAGQVVYYGYTF
TRBJ2-3 | TRBV19 | 15 | . | . | TGTGCCAGTAGTCACGGGGGGCGAGTAACAGATACGCAGTATTTT | CASSHGGRVTDTQYF
TRBJ1-1 | TRBV2 | 15 | . | . | TGTGCCAGCAGGGACAGTGAGTCTATGAACACTGAAGCTTTCTTT | CASRDSESMNTEAFF
TRBJ1-2 | TRBV4-2 | 15 | . | TRBD1 | TGTGCCAGCAGCCCAGAGGGGACAGGGCACTATGGCTACACCTTC | CASSPEGTGHYGYTF
TRBJ1-4 | TRBV12-3/TRBV12-4 | 13 | . | TRBD1 | TGTGCCAGCAGTTCAGGGGGGAGGGAAAAACTGTTTTTT | CASSSGGREKLFF
TRBJ1-1 | TRBV28 | 15 | . | TRBD1 | TGTGCCAGCAGTTCCGGGACAGGGATAGGTAGTGAAGCTTTCTTT | CASSSGTGIGSEAFF
TRBJ2-2 | TRBV19 | 14 | . | . | TGTGCCAGTAGGAGGAGGTTGAACACCGGGGAGCTGTTTTTT | CASRRRLNTGELFF
TRBJ2-7 | TRBV18 | 13 | . | . | TGTGCCAGCTCACCAGGAGGCCCGAACGAGCAGTACTTC | CASSPGGPNEQYF
TRBJ2-3 | TRBV7-3 | 14 | . | . | TGTGCCAGCAGCAGAGGATTCAACACAGATACGCAGTATTTT | CASSRGFNTDTQYF
TRBJ1-2 | TRBV2 | 13 | . | TRBD1 | TGTGCCAGCAGTACTGACAGGGGCTATGGCTACACCTTC | CASSTDRGYGYTF
TRBJ1-3 | TRBV4-3 | 15 | . | TRBD1 | TGCGCCAGCAGAACCGACAGGGGAGCTGGAAACACCATATATTTT | CASRTDRGAGNTIYF
TRBJ2-1 | TRBV27 | 16 | . | TRBD2 | TGTGCCAGCACCCATGTAGCGGGAGAGCCAAACAATGAGCAGTTCTTC | CASTHVAGEPNNEQFF
TRBJ1-2 | TRBV3-1/TRBV3-2 | 13 | . | TRBD1 | TGTGCCAGCAGCTGGGACAGGGTGGCTGGCTACACCTTC | CASSWDRVAGYTF
TRBJ2-1 | TRBV6-4 | 15 | once | TRBD2 | TGTGCCAGCAGTGAAGTAGCGGGGGGGCGCAATGAGCAGTTCTTC | CASSEVAGGRNEQFF
TRBJ2-2 | TRBV12-3/TRBV12-4 | 13 | few | TRBD1 | TGTGCCAGCAGTCAGACAGGGTTAGGGGAGCTGTTTTTT | CASSQTGLGELFF
TRBJ2-7 | TRBV5-1 | 15 | . | TRBD1 | TGCGCCAGCAGCTTAAACCGGGACAGGGCTTACGAGCAGTACTTC | CASSLNRDRAYEQYF